This is a list of T cell receptor beta chains from one sample in a study of identical twins. Via MiXCR, TCRdb re-called the 5' RACE reads, giving one row per CDR3 protein. The sample lists nearly 650,000 distinct CDR3 sequences; around 7.4% were seen once. This sample also appeared in a second study, on yellow fever vaccine responses in identical twins.

The sequencing sample was made of PBMCs. These receptor sequences come from a woman between 18 and 29 years old in good health. CDR3s include the opening cysteine and the closing phenylalanine or tryptophan. A D gene is named only where the DNA matches it firmly. The size entry is marked missing in some rows and otherwise reads once, few, many or a size class.

d_call j_call v_call clone_size cdr3_nt cdr3_aa
- TRBJ2-5 TRBV11-3 - TGTGCCAGCAGTCAGAATGGGGGGGCCCAAGAGACCCAGTACTTC CASSQNGGAQETQYF
TRBD1 TRBJ1-1 TRBV5-1 few TGCGCCAGCAGCTTACAGGGGGCTTGGGCTGAAGCTTTCTTT CASSLQGAWAEAFF
- TRBJ1-4 TRBV7-9 - TGTGCCGGCAGCCTCCTCGACGCGGAAAAACTGTTTTTT CAGSLLDAEKLFF
- TRBJ2-3 TRBV12-3/TRBV12-4 - TGTGCCAGCGGTCGGACCGTCCCCCAGTATTTT CASGRTVPQYF
TRBD2 TRBJ2-3 TRBV7-3 - TGTGCCAGCAGCTCAGGACTAGCGTTAGGTACAGATACGCAGTATTTT CASSSGLALGTDTQYF
- TRBJ2-1 TRBV4-1 - TGCGCCAGCAGCCAAGTGGGAGGACCGTACAATGAGCAGTTCTTC CASSQVGGPYNEQFF
- TRBJ2-5 TRBV7-9 few TGTGCCAGCAGCTTAGCTCTGGGGCAGTCGGGGCCCCAGTACTTC CASSLALGQSGPQYF
- TRBJ2-7 TRBV9 - TGTGCCAGCAGCCTGCGGGTAGGGACGGACGAGCAGTACTTC CASSLRVGTDEQYF
- TRBJ2-2 TRBV15 few TGTGCCACCAGCAGAATACTAAGCGGAGAGGTGTTTTTT CATSRILSGEVFF
- TRBJ1-5 TRBV10-3 - TGTGCCATCAGTGAGTCGTTTGATAGCAATCAGCCCCAGCATTTT CAISESFDSNQPQHF
- TRBJ2-1 TRBV6-1 many TGTGCCAGCAGCCCTTCTGGGGTGGCGGGATCCTACAATGAGCAGTTCTTC CASSPSGVAGSYNEQFF
- TRBJ2-1 TRBV6-4 - TGTGCCAGCAGTGACGTAGGGGACTCCAGCAATGAGCAGTTCTTC CASSDVGDSSNEQFF
- TRBJ2-3 TRBV20-1 many TGCAGTGCTAGCTACAGTGCCCTCCCAGATACGCAGTATTTT CSASYSALPDTQYF
- TRBJ2-7 TRBV28 many TGTGCCAGCCGAGTAGGGCACCTCTGGCCCTACGAGCAGTACTTC CASRVGHLWPYEQYF
TRBD1 TRBJ2-7 TRBV20-1 - TGCAGTGCTAGGAAACCAGGGGGCCAAGCATCCTACGAGCAGTACTTC CSARKPGGQASYEQYF
TRBD1 TRBJ2-7 TRBV12-3/TRBV12-4 - TGTGCCAGCAGTCCGACAGGGTTTTACGAGCAGTACTTC CASSPTGFYEQYF
- TRBJ1-1 TRBV6-1 few TGTGCCAGCGGAGGGGATTGGACTGAAGTTTTCTTT CASGGDWTEVFF
TRBD1 TRBJ2-1 TRBV20-1 - TGCAGTGCGCCAAGACAGGGGGCGCCTCGTAGGGAGCAGTTCTTC CSAPRQGAPRREQFF
TRBD2 TRBJ2-7 TRBV29-1 many TGCAGCGTTGAAGATCGTGCGGGAGGGTTTTACGAGCAGTACTTC CSVEDRAGGFYEQYF
TRBD1 TRBJ1-2 TRBV5-1 many TGCGCCAGCAGCTTAAGACAGGGGGTACCTAACTATGGCTACACCTTC CASSLRQGVPNYGYTF
- TRBJ2-3 TRBV20-1 - TGCAGTGCTAGTGTGTTGGGGGAGGCAGATACGCAGTATTTT CSASVLGEADTQYF
- TRBJ2-2 TRBV3-1 - TGTGCCAGCAGCCAAGCACCTCCGTTGGATTACACCGGGGAGCTGTTTTTT CASSQAPPLDYTGELFF
TRBD1 TRBJ2-5 TRBV20-1 few TGCAGTGCTAGAGGGCAGGGGGTAGAGACCCAGTACTTC CSARGQGVETQYF
TRBD1 TRBJ1-1 TRBV15 few TGTGCCACCAGCAAAGCTCCGGGACAGCGGAACACTGAAGCTTTCTTT CATSKAPGQRNTEAFF
- TRBJ2-5 TRBV12-3/TRBV12-4 many TGTGCCAGCAGTTCATCGACCAAATCGTGGGAGACCCAGTACTTC CASSSSTKSWETQYF
- TRBJ1-1 TRBV7-8 - TGTGCCAGCAGCGACTCTCGGGGTACCGGAAACACTGAAGCTTTCTTT CASSDSRGTGNTEAFF
- TRBJ2-2 TRBV5-1 few TGCGCCAGCAGCTTGGCCTGGACTAAGAACACCGGGGAGCTGTTTTTT CASSLAWTKNTGELFF
TRBD2 TRBJ2-7 TRBV7-3 many TGTGCCAGCAGCTTAACGACGGGACTAGCGGGAGTTACCTACGAGCAGTACTTC CASSLTTGLAGVTYEQYF
- TRBJ2-2 TRBV4-1 few TGCGCCAGCAGCCAAGTGGGGCGGTCGGTTACCTGGGAGCTGTTTTTT CASSQVGRSVTWELFF
- TRBJ2-1 TRBV29-1 many TGCAGCGTTGAAGGGACTCCTTACGGCCGCCCCTACAATGAGCAGTTCTTC CSVEGTPYGRPYNEQFF
- TRBJ2-1 TRBV29-1 few TGCAGCGTAATAGGGGGTTACAATGAGCAGTTCTTC CSVIGGYNEQFF
TRBD1 TRBJ2-1 TRBV6-1 many TGTGCCAGCAGTGAACGACAGGGTAACTACAATGAGCAGTTCTTC CASSERQGNYNEQFF
- TRBJ2-3 TRBV10-3 few TGTGCCACCAGGGACAACACAGATACGCAGTATTTT CATRDNTDTQYF
TRBD2 TRBJ2-3 TRBV28 - TGTGCCAGCACCCCACAGCTAGGGACTAGCGGGGGTGGCACAGATACGCAGTATTTT CASTPQLGTSGGGTDTQYF
- TRBJ1-6 TRBV7-2 many TGTGCCAGCAGCTTTGGTTCACCCCTCCACTTT CASSFGSPLHF
- TRBJ2-7 TRBV3-1 - TGTGCCAGCAGCCAAGGTCGCGGTCCTCCCTACGAGCAGTACTTC CASSQGRGPPYEQYF
TRBD1 TRBJ2-2 TRBV10-3 - TGTGCCAGCCTCCGGGACAGGGGAACCGGGGAGCTGTTTTTT CASLRDRGTGELFF
TRBD1 TRBJ1-5 TRBV10-3 many TGTGCCATCAGTGATGGGCCAGGGGGCTACCTTGGTCAGCCCCAGCATTTT CAISDGPGGYLGQPQHF
TRBD1 TRBJ1-1 TRBV7-9 many TGTGCCAGCAGCTTCACAGGGGGCGACAAGGCCACTGAAGCTTTCTTT CASSFTGGDKATEAFF
TRBD1 TRBJ2-1 TRBV5-6 - TGTGCCAGCAGGTTCGGGACAGGGGAGTTCTTC CASRFGTGEFF
- TRBJ2-5 TRBV10-3 few TGTGCCATCAGTGAGCTGGGGTCGAAAGAGACCCAGTACTTC CAISELGSKETQYF
TRBD2 TRBJ2-1 TRBV11-2 - TGTGCCAGCAGCTGGGGACAGTTACTAGCGGGGGGACCCAACAATGAGCAGTTCTTC CASSWGQLLAGGPNNEQFF